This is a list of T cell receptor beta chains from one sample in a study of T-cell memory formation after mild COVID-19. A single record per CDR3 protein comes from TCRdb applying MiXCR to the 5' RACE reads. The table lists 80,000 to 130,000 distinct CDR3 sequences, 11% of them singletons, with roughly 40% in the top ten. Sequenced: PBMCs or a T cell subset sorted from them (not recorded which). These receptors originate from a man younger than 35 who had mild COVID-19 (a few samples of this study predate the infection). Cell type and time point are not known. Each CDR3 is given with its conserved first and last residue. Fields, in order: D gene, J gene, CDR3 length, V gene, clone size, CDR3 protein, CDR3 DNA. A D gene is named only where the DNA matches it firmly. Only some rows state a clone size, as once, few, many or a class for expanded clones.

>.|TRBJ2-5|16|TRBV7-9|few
CASSLLSLGYQETQYF
TGTGCCAGCAGCTTACTGAGTCTGGGATACCAAGAGACCCAGTACTTC
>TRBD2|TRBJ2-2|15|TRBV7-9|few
CASSLREGFTGELFF
TGTGCCAGCAGCTTAAGGGAGGGGTTCACCGGGGAGCTGTTTTTT
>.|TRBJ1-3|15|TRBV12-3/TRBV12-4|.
CASSFKGLGGNTIYF
TGTGCCAGCAGTTTCAAGGGTTTAGGTGGAAACACCATATATTTT
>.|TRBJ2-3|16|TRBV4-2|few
CASSLRRERAGDTQYF
TGTGCCAGCAGCCTCCGTCGAGAGCGGGCGGGAGATACGCAGTATTTT
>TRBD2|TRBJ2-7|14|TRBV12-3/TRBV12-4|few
CASSPGLAEGEQYF
TGTGCCAGCAGCCCAGGACTAGCGGAGGGTGAGCAGTACTTC
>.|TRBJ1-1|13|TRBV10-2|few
CASSDSGSTEAFF
TGCGCCAGCAGTGATTCGGGAAGCACTGAAGCTTTCTTT
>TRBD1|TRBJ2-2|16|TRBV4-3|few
CASSQFDRDLTGELFF
TGCGCCAGCAGCCAGTTCGACAGGGACCTCACCGGGGAGCTGTTTTTT
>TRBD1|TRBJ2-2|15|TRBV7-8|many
CASSRGTGNIGELFF
TGTGCCAGCAGCCGTGGGACAGGGAATATCGGGGAGCTGTTTTTT
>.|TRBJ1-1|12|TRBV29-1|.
CSVSKGGTEAFF
TGCAGCGTATCAAAAGGAGGCACTGAAGCTTTCTTT
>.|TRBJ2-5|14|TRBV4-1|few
CASSHKPGEWTQYF
TGCGCCAGCAGCCACAAACCGGGAGAATGGACCCAGTACTTC
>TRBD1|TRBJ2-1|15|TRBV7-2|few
CASSLRQGPYNEQFF
TGTGCCAGCAGCTTGAGACAGGGCCCCTACAATGAGCAGTTCTTC
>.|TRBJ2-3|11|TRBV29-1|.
CSVRPPDTQYF
TGCAGCGTTCGGCCTCCCGATACGCAGTATTTT